Each of the 21 T cell receptor beta chains below was sequenced from the same sample in a study of vaccination and CD4 T cells after COVID-19. The Oncomine TCR Beta short-read assay generated sequence data from the DNA of cultured CD4+ T cells. TCRdb re-analysed the PCR reads in MiXCR, keeping a single row per CDR3 protein. Of 15,000 to 18,000 distinct CDR3 sequences in the sample, around 40% were seen once. No antigen has been assigned to these receptors. Regarding treatment: roughly 10-day PBMC culture with coronavirus spike peptide pools or control peptides (ViraFEST assay). What was sequenced was cultured CD4+ T cells from blood. Receptors were obtained from a human donor with COVID-19.

The V gene is TRBV28, the J gene TRBJ1-4, with a tentative D call TRBD1 (6 bases). CDR1 is MDHEN and CDR2 is SYDVKM in the germline V gene. The V end lost 10 bases, the J end lost 7 bases, and 10 bases lay between the germline ends. CDR3 length equals 11 residues. The CDR3 DNA is TGTGCCACACAGGGTATTGAAAAACTGTTTTTT. This translates into CATQGIEKLFF.

This chain uses TRBV6-2 or TRBV6-3 with TRBJ2-2, with a weak D call TRBD1 (6 bases). This CDR3 spans 17 amino acids. Looked up from germline, CDR1 is MNHEY and CDR2 is SVGEGT. V was clipped by 2 bases and J by 10 bases, with 23 bases between them. As DNA, the CDR3 is TGTGCCAGCAGTTACGTCGCCAGGGGTATTCGGAGCGAGGAGCTGTTTTTT. Its translation: CASSYVARGIRSEELFF.

This chain links TRBV7-8 with TRBJ1-3; tentatively, D is TRBD1 (5 bases). This CDR3 comprises 15 residues. The germline V and J ends were trimmed by 1 base and 4 bases, with 11 bases remaining between them. Per germline, CDR1 SGHVS and CDR2 FQNEAQ. For the CDR3, the DNA is TGTGCCAGCAGCTTAGTTTGGGGGTCCGGAAACACCATATATTTT. It codes for CASSLVWGSGNTIYF.

The V gene is TRBV12-3 or TRBV12-4, the J gene TRBJ1-5; possibly TRBD1 for D (6 bases). The CDR3 consists of 20 residues. Trimming removed 2 bases from V and 3 bases from J, with 26 bases in between. The CDR3 coding sequence is TGTGCCAGCAGTTTATCAGGTAGCATACAGGGATTTGCCAACAATCAGCCCCAGCATTTT. This encodes CASSLSGSIQGFANNQPQHF.

This rearrangement joins TRBV6-4 to TRBJ2-2; the D gene is possibly TRBD1 (6 bases). The CDR3 has 13 residues. Per germline, CDR1 MRHNA and CDR2 SNTAGT. Trimming pared 5 bases from V and 4 bases from J, leaving 8 bases between. The CDR3 coding sequence is TGTGCCAGCAGTCTGGACAGCACCGGGGAGCTGTTTTTT. Translation gives CASSLDSTGELFF.

This chain links TRBV30 with TRBJ2-7; D may be TRBD1 (6 bases). The germline V and J ends were trimmed by 0 bases and 2 bases, with 11 bases remaining between them. The germline CDR1 and CDR2 sequences are GTSNPN and SVGIG (reference sequence). The CDR3 contains 14 residues. This CDR3 is CAWSVGGGPYEQYF. The CDR3 DNA sequence: TGTGCCTGGAGTGTAGGGGGTGGACCCTACGAGCAGTACTTC.

A few counts support this clonotype. The V and J genes are TRBV27 and TRBJ2-3; D call uncertain. CDR1 MNHEY and CDR2 SMNVEV come from the germline V gene (reference sequence). Trimming shortened V by 10 bases and J by 0 bases, and 20 bases separated the two germline ends. CDR3 length: 16 amino acids. The CDR3 loop reads CATSRPGPLSTDTQYF. CDR3 coding DNA: TGTGCCACCTCCCGTCCGGGTCCTCTGAGCACAGATACGCAGTATTTT.

The sample holds a few counts of this clonotype. This chain connects TRBV10-1 to TRBJ1-2; a possible D gene is TRBD1 (5 bases). Per germline, CDR1 WNHNN and CDR2 SYGVQD (reference sequence). There are 12 residues in the CDR3. Trimming stripped 3 bases from V and 8 bases from J, with 10 bases between. CDR3 amino acids: CASSETGRGYTF. The CDR3 region has the DNA TGCGCCAGCAGTGAAACGGGACGGGGCTACACCTTC.

Points on this clonotype: At one of its ends the junction is not consistent with the germline gene, which may arise from a read error. The chain joins TRBV2 to TRBJ2-5, with D tentatively TRBD1 (5 bases). The CDR3 runs to 11 residues. CDR1 is SNHLY, CDR2 FYNNEI, per germline. The CDR3 DNA sequence: TGTGCCGGCAGTTCAGGGGAGACCCAGTACTTC. This codes for CAGSSGETQYF. Combining the CDR3 with reference TRBV2 and TRBJ2-5 gives the whole variable domain EPEVTQTPSHQVTQMGQEVILRCVPISNHLYFYWYRQILGQKVEFLVSFYNNEISEKSEIFDDQFSVERPDGSNFTLKIRSTKLEDSAMYFCAGSSGETQYFGPGTRLLVL.

This clonotype was counted a few times. The chain links TRBV7-2 to TRBJ1-1; the D is unclear. The CDR3 has 13 amino acids. The ends were cut back, 5 bases at V and 1 base at J, with 8 bases in the middle. Germline V gene sequence: CDR1 SGHTA, CDR2 FQGNSA. CDR3 coding DNA: TGTGCCAGCAGCCTCGGAGAGAACACTGAAGCTTTCTTT. Translating it yields CASSLGENTEAFF. The variable domain in full, with the rest retrieved from reference TRBV7-2 and TRBJ1-1, is GAGVSQSPSNKVTEKGKDVELRCDPISGHTALYWYRQSLGQGLEFLIYFQGNSAPDKSGLPSDRFSAERTGGSVSTLTIQRTQQEDSAVYLCASSLGENTEAFFGQGTRLTVV.

V usage is TRBV27 and J usage is TRBJ2-1, with 8 positions matching TRBD1. Trimming at V came to 3 bases and at J to 0 bases, leaving 13 bases not matched to a gene. This CDR3 spans 19 amino acids. CDR1 and CDR2 from the germline V gene are MNHEY and SMNVEV (reference sequence). CDR3 sequence reads: CASSFRGHVGGFSYNEQFF. CDR3 DNA sequence: TGTGCCAGCAGTTTCAGGGGGCATGTGGGGGGTTTCTCCTACAATGAGCAGTTCTTC.

This clonotype is judged medium-sized (0.01 to 0.1%). The CDR3, as DNA: TGTGCCAGCAGCGTTGCAGGAGTCAGGGACTATGGCTACACCTTC. It is translated as CASSVAGVRDYGYTF. The rearrangement uses TRBV7-2 and TRBJ1-2, with a possible D match to TRBD1 (5 bases). The germline V gene encodes CDR1 SGHTA and CDR2 FQGNSA. Trimming cost V 5 bases and J 3 bases, with 16 bases left between them. This CDR3 is 15 amino acids long. The complete variable domain, with remaining parts taken from reference TRBV7-2 and TRBJ1-2, reads GAGVSQSPSNKVTEKGKDVELRCDPISGHTALYWYRQSLGQGLEFLIYFQGNSAPDKSGLPSDRFSAERTGGSVSTLTIQRTQQEDSAVYLCASSVAGVRDYGYTFGSGTRLTVV.

This clonotype occurred a few times. The V and J genes are TRBV19 and TRBJ1-1; TRBD1 matches 8 bases. CDR3 size: 14 residues. The germline V gene has CDR1 LNHDA and CDR2 SQIVND (reference sequence). Trimming took 3 bases from V and 7 from J; bases not matched to a gene: 7. DNA for the CDR3: TGTGCCAGTAGTATTCCCAGGGGGCAAAGTGAAGCTTTCTTT. It encodes CASSIPRGQSEAFF.

The V call is TRBV20-1, the J call TRBJ2-5; D gene uncertain. CDR3 length equals 13 residues. The V and J ends lost 1 base and 1 base respectively, with 7 bases between them. Germline V gives CDR1 DFQATT, CDR2 SNEGSKA (reference sequence). CDR3 sequence: CSARAHPQETQYF. As DNA, the CDR3 is TGCAGTGCTAGAGCGCACCCCCAAGAGACCCAGTACTTC.

V and J are TRBV15 and TRBJ1-5; 8 bases align to TRBD1. Germline-derived CDR1 and CDR2 are LNHNV and YYDKDF (reference sequence). Unmatched junction bases numbered 5, after V lost 1 base and J lost 3 bases. The CDR3 runs 16 residues. The CDR3 DNA reads TGTGCCACCAGCAGAGCGGCGACAGGGGACAATCAGCCCCAGCATTTT. It encodes CATSRAATGDNQPQHF. Full variable domain (rest looked up from reference TRBV15 and TRBJ1-5): DAMVIQNPRYQVTQFGKPVTLSCSQTLNHNVMYWYQQKSSQAPKLLFHYYDKDFNNEADTPDNFQSRRPNTSFCFLDIRSPGLGDTAMYLCATSRAATGDNQPQHFGDGTRLSIL.

In this sample, this clonotype turned up a few times. The gene calls are TRBV7-9 and TRBJ1-5; no clear D. The ends were cut back, 1 base at V and 5 bases at J, with 6 bases in the middle. The CDR3 consists of 13 residues. Germline V lookup: CDR1 SEHNR, CDR2 FQNEAQ (reference sequence). CDR3 protein: CASSLVGDQPQHF. CDR3 bases: TGTGCCAGCAGCTTAGTTGGTGATCAGCCCCAGCATTTT.

The gene calls are TRBV6-1 and TRBJ1-5; tentatively, D is TRBD1 (5 bases). The CDR3 contains 13 residues. Per the germline V gene, CDR1 is MNHNS and CDR2 is SASEGT. Trimming shortened V by 4 bases and J by 9 bases, and 13 bases separated the two germline ends. The CDR3 protein is CASSGDGRRPQHF. CDR3 in DNA: TGTGCCAGCAGTGGGGACGGACGGCGGCCCCAGCATTTT.

The table lists this clonotype with a few counts. V is TRBV20-1 and J is TRBJ1-6, with D tentatively TRBD1 (5 bases). CDR1 and CDR2 from the germline V gene are DFQATT and SNEGSKA (reference sequence). V lost 3 bases to trimming and J lost 8 bases, with 17 bases between them. This CDR3 is 15 amino acids long. This CDR3 reads CSASRGAISDSPLHF. The CDR3 DNA follows: TGCAGTGCTAGCCGGGGCGCTATATCCGATTCACCCCTCCACTTT.

CDR3 DNA sequence: TGTGCCAGCAGCTTAGATCCTACACGGGAGACCCAGTACTTC. Protein product: CASSLDPTRETQYF. This chain links TRBV11-2 with TRBJ2-5, with D uncertain. Germline V gene data show CDR1 as SGHAT and CDR2 as FQNNGV. The CDR3 sequence is 14 residues long. V lost 0 bases and J 5 bases, leaving 10 bases between the germline ends.

The chain carries TRBV27 and TRBJ2-5; possible D gene TRBD2, 6 bases. Germline V gives CDR1 MNHEY, CDR2 SMNVEV (reference sequence). V dropped 3 bases and J dropped 5 bases, with 19 bases sitting between them. The CDR3 runs to 16 residues. CDR3 protein: CASSLSGRGPQETQYF. DNA of the CDR3: TGTGCCAGCAGTTTGAGTGGGCGGGGTCCTCAGGAGACCCAGTACTTC.

This clonotype was counted a single time. The chain uses TRBV10-3 and TRBJ2-7, with D perhaps TRBD2 (7 bases). CDR1 and CDR2 (germline): ENHRY, SYGVKD. V was cut by 5 bases and J by 6 bases, with 11 bases left in between. CDR3 size: 12 residues. The CDR3 DNA is TGTGCCATCAGTCGGGGGGCGCCCGAGCAGTACTTC. It translates to CAISRGAPEQYF.